These 24 T cell receptor beta chains were all obtained from the same sample, sequenced in a study of regulatory T cells in long-lasting Graves disease. Libraries of TCR beta came from iRepertoire HTBI primers plus Arm-PCR of CDR3 regions. TCRdb passed the multiplex PCR reads through MiXCR, listing each CDR3 protein once. The sample consists of about 220,000 distinct CDR3 sequences, roughly a fifth of them appearing once. Time point given: newly diagnosed GD, antithyroid drugs for less than 3 months. Construction of the TCR library relied on RNA isolated from PBMCs. These sequences were also reported in another study, on T cells in Graves' hyperthyroidism and ophthalmopathy.

Material: peripheral blood mononuclear cells (PBMCs), obtained at new diagnosis, from a patient treated with antithyroid drugs. The receptor set was obtained from a woman in her twenties or thirties with Graves disease.

The V call is TRBV4-1, the J call TRBJ1-1; D is possibly TRBD1 (6 bases). The CDR3 length is 14 residues. CDR1 and CDR2 (germline): MGHRA, YSYEKL. Trimming cost V 2 bases and J 7 bases, with 14 bases left between them. The CDR3 nucleotides are TGCGCCAGCAGCCAATTGGGATGGACAGTTGAAGCTTTCTTT. Its protein is CASSQLGWTVEAFF.

This clonotype was seen at least ten times. The chain recombines TRBV10-3 with TRBJ2-3; 7 nucleotides match TRBD1. From germline, CDR1 is ENHRY and CDR2 SYGVKD. Unmatched junction bases numbered 5, after V lost 6 bases and J lost 2 bases. The CDR3 spans 14 residues. In DNA form, the CDR3 reads TGTGCCATCAGCGACAGGGCCAACACAGATACGCAGTATTTT. Protein product: CAISDRANTDTQYF.

The CDR3 here is CASSSLTTGGAGELFF. The CDR3 DNA reads TGTGCCAGCAGTTCCCTTACGACGGGGGGGGCCGGGGAGCTGTTTTTT. J is TRBJ2-2 and V is TRBV27, with 8 bases matching TRBD2. The CDR3 sequence is 16 residues long. Unmatched junction bases numbered 10, after V lost 4 bases and J lost 6 bases. The V gene's germline CDR1 is MNHEY and CDR2 SMNVEV (reference sequence).

This clonotype was recorded many times. The chain employs TRBV6-1 and TRBJ1-6; TRBD1 might be the D (6 bases). With 7 bases removed from V and 6 bases from J, the gap between germline ends came to 13 bases. This CDR3 spans 14 amino acids. The germline CDR1 and CDR2 sequences are MNHNS and SASEGT. The CDR3 sequence: CASTEQGSNSPLHF. The CDR3 DNA is TGTGCCAGCACCGAACAGGGATCTAATTCACCCCTCCACTTT.

In this sample, this clonotype turned up a few times. J is TRBJ2-7 and V is TRBV9; possible D gene TRBD1, 5 bases. Trimming left V 0 bases short and J 3 bases short, with 10 bases between. Germline values: CDR1 SGDLS, CDR2 YYNGEE. The CDR3 loop spans 14 amino acids. Here the CDR3 DNA reads TGTGCCAGCAGCGTAGGGGGCACGGGCTACGAGCAGTACTTC. It yields the protein CASSVGGTGYEQYF.

This clonotype was detected many times. The rearrangement uses TRBV24-1 and TRBJ2-3; TRBD2 matches at 7 bases. With 2 bases clipped from V and 0 bases from J, the junction kept 7 bases outside the gene matches. Germline CDR1 and CDR2: KGHDR and SFDVKD. This CDR3 spans 17 amino acids. The CDR3 nucleotides read TGTGCCACCAGTGATTCCCCTAGCGGATCTAGCACAGATACGCAGTATTTT. Amino acids: CATSDSPSGSSTDTQYF.

This clonotype was counted at least ten times. The J gene is TRBJ1-1, the V gene TRBV28, with D uncertain. The germline V gene encodes CDR1 MDHEN and CDR2 SYDVKM. V was pared by 8 bases and J by 1 base, with 14 bases between. The CDR3 is made up of 14 amino acids. CDR3 residues: CASWVGLSNTEAFF. DNA of the CDR3: TGTGCCAGCTGGGTTGGACTCTCGAACACTGAAGCTTTCTTT.

The chain links TRBV18 to TRBJ2-2, with D possibly being TRBD2 (6 bases). Germline V gene data show CDR1 as KGHSH and CDR2 as LQKENI. V was shortened by 3 bases and J by 3 bases, with 14 bases between the two germline ends. The CDR3 has 16 amino acids. CDR3 region: CASSPRWERDTGELFF. As DNA, the CDR3 is TGTGCCAGCTCACCTCGGTGGGAGCGGGACACCGGGGAGCTGTTTTTT.

This clonotype was seen ten or more times. The genes are TRBV11-3 and TRBJ2-1; 7 bases map to TRBD1. The CDR3 has 13 residues. The junction had 2 bases not matched to a gene; V was cut back by 5 bases and J by 4 bases. CDR1 and CDR2 from the germline V gene are SGHNT and YENEEA. CDR3 bases: TGTGCCAGCAGCGTGGGACAGTACAATGAGCAGTTCTTC. As protein: CASSVGQYNEQFF.

There are many counts of this clonotype. The rearrangement uses TRBV5-1 and TRBJ1-1, with D possibly being TRBD1 (6 bases). Looked up from germline, CDR1 is SGHRS and CDR2 is YFSETQ. V was trimmed by 0 bases and J by 4 bases, leaving 16 bases between them. This CDR3 has 16 amino acids. For the CDR3, the DNA is TGCGCCAGCAGCTTGGATGGGGACATCTGGGCCACTGAAGCTTTCTTT. Translated, it gives CASSLDGDIWATEAFF.

This clonotype was found many times. The rearrangement links TRBV5-1 to TRBJ1-6; D call uncertain. The CDR3 is 15 residues long. CDR1 is SGHRS, CDR2 YFSETQ, per germline. Trimming shortened V by 2 bases and J by 7 bases, and 13 bases separated the two germline ends. The CDR3 loop reads CASSLDTGGNSPLHF. Written as DNA, the CDR3 is TGCGCCAGCAGCTTAGATACCGGCGGGAATTCACCCCTCCACTTT.

This clonotype was detected only a few times. This may come from a read error, since a much larger clone is one base off. J is TRBJ2-1 and V is TRBV10-2; TRBD2 aligns across 13 bases. Germline V gene sequence: CDR1 WSHSY, CDR2 SAAADI. The CDR3 covers 15 residues. CDR3 DNA sequence: TGCGCCAGCAGGGGCGGACTAGCGGGGGTAACTGAGCAGCTCTTC. It encodes CASRGGLAGVTEQLF.

This chain connects TRBV5-4 to TRBJ1-1; possibly TRBD1 for D (5 bases). The CDR3 has 13 amino acids. Trimming removed 0 bases at V and 9 bases at J, with 12 bases between. CDR1 and CDR2 from the germline V gene are SGHNT and YYREEE (reference sequence). The CDR3 reads CASSLAGGTKAFF. The CDR3 region has the DNA TGTGCCAGCAGCTTGGCGGGGGGGACTAAAGCTTTCTTT. The full variable domain, with the rest looked up from reference TRBV5-4 and TRBJ1-1, is ETGVTQSPTHLIKTRGQQVTLRCSSQSGHNTVSWYQQALGQGPQFIFQYYREEENGRGNFPPRFSGLQFPNYSSELNVNALELDDSALYLCASSLAGGTKAFFGQGTRLTVV.

With respect to this clonotype: A far larger clone differs by one base, so this is likely a read error. The chain couples TRBV6-5 to TRBJ2-7; TRBD1 might be the D (7 bases). CDR1 and CDR2 (germline): MNHEY, SVGAGI. The ends were cut back, 6 bases at V and 4 bases at J, with 22 bases in the middle. The CDR3 is made up of 16 amino acids. CDR3 region: CASSYDGPRGDYEQYF. The CDR3 region has the DNA TGTGCCAGCAGCTATGATGGGCCCAGGGGGGATTACGAGCAGTACTTC.

Ten or more counts support this clonotype. J is TRBJ1-5 and V is TRBV30; D gene ambiguous. Germline CDR1 GTSNPN, CDR2 SVGIG (reference sequence). The CDR3 has 13 amino acids. V lost 1 base and J 3 bases, leaving 7 bases between the germline ends. This CDR3 reads CAWSAGYNQPQHF. The CDR3 nucleotides read TGTGCCTGGAGTGCTGGGTACAATCAGCCCCAGCATTTT.

The sample holds many counts of this clonotype. The chain links TRBV30 to TRBJ2-3; D is possibly TRBD1 (5 bases). The CDR3 runs to 19 residues. CDR1 and CDR2 (germline): GTSNPN, SVGIG (reference sequence). With 0 bases removed from V and 2 bases from J, the gap between germline ends came to 24 bases. CDR3 bases: TGTGCCTGGAGTGTTAGTGATTTTTCCAGGGCAGAGTTCACAGATACGCAGTATTTT. It is translated as CAWSVSDFSRAEFTDTQYF.

This chain connects TRBV2 to TRBJ2-5; TRBD1 matches 11 bases. Germline lookup yields CDR1 SNHLY and CDR2 FYNNEI. Trimming at V came to 5 bases and at J to 0 bases, leaving 5 bases not matched to a gene. This CDR3 spans 16 amino acids. The CDR3, as DNA: TGTGCCAGCAGTAGGAGGACAGGGGGCAACCAAGAGACCCAGTACTTC. This translates into CASSRRTGGNQETQYF.

At least ten counts were recorded for this clonotype. V usage is TRBV12-3 or TRBV12-4 and J usage is TRBJ1-1; the D is unclear. The CDR3 consists of 13 residues. V was clipped by 5 bases and J by 1 base, with 8 bases between them. CDR3 protein: CASSRVPNTEAFF. The DNA for the CDR3 is TGTGCCAGCAGTAGGGTCCCGAACACTGAAGCTTTCTTT.

DNA of the CDR3: TGTGCCAGCAGCTTGAAGAGACTAGCGAATCCTAGCACAGATACGCAGTATTTT. It encodes CASSLKRLANPSTDTQYF. This chain connects TRBV5-6 to TRBJ2-3; TRBD2 matches at 8 bases. The CDR3 runs 18 residues. V lost 1 base to trimming and J lost 0 bases; unmatched junction nucleotides: 10. The germline V gene encodes CDR1 SGHDT and CDR2 YYEEEE.

This clonotype was detected ten times or more. V gene TRBV30 combines with J gene TRBJ1-4, with TRBD1 as a possible D gene (5 bases). This CDR3 spans 14 amino acids. V was cut by 2 bases and J by 3 bases, with 10 bases left in between. Germline CDR1 and CDR2: GTSNPN and SVGIG (reference sequence). In nucleotides, the CDR3 is TGTGCCTGGAGTCCTGCGGGACCTAATGAAAAACTGTTTTTT. It yields the protein CAWSPAGPNEKLFF.

This clonotype was seen at least ten times. The rearrangement links TRBV27 to TRBJ2-1; tentatively, D is TRBD2 (7 bases). Germline loops: CDR1 MNHEY, CDR2 SMNVEV (reference sequence). The V gene lost 1 base and the J gene lost 6 bases, with 13 bases spanning the gap. The CDR3 spans 15 residues. The CDR3: CASSLLGGPANEQFF. DNA of the CDR3: TGTGCCAGCAGTTTATTGGGGGGGCCAGCCAATGAGCAGTTCTTC.

This clonotype has at least ten counts. The genes are TRBV5-6 and TRBJ2-7, with TRBD2 as a possible D gene (5 bases). Germline CDR1 and CDR2: SGHDT and YYEEEE. V shed 4 bases and J shed 5 bases, with 13 bases lying between them. This CDR3 is 13 amino acids long. The CDR3 sequence is CASSPGFRDEQYF. As DNA, the CDR3 is TGTGCCAGCAGCCCGGGGTTCCGCGACGAGCAGTACTTC.

The table lists this clonotype with many counts. V usage is TRBV4-1 and J usage is TRBJ2-7; D gene unclear. The CDR3 is made up of 14 amino acids. Trimming pared 4 bases from V and 1 base from J, leaving 11 bases between. Per the germline V gene, CDR1 is MGHRA and CDR2 is YSYEKL. The CDR3 nucleotides read TGCGCCAGCAGCCCGCTAGTTATGTCCTACGAGCAGTACTTC. Protein: CASSPLVMSYEQYF.

Details on this clonotype: A read error may explain this, as a much larger clone is one base away. The chain links TRBV2 to TRBJ1-1, with 7 positions matching TRBD1. After removal of 5 bases from V and 1 base from J, the junction contained 1 base not matched to a gene. The germline CDR1 and CDR2 sequences are SNHLY and FYNNEI. The CDR3 loop spans 13 amino acids. The CDR3 nucleotides read TGTGCCAGCAGTTGGGACAGGAACACTGAAGCTTTCTTT. Its protein is CASSWDRNTEAFF.